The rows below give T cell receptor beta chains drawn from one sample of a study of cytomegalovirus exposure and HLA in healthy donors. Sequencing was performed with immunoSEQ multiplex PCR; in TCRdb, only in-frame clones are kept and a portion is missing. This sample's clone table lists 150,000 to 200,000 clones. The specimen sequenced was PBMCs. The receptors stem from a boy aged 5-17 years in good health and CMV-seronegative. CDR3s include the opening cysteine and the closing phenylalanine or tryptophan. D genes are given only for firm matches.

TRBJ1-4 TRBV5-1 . CASSLGAATNEKLFF TGTGCCAGCAGCTTGGGGGCAGCAACTAATGAAAAACTGTTTTTT
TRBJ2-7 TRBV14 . CASSRARTGSYEQYF TGTGCCAGCAGCCGGGCGAGGACGGGATCCTACGAGCAGTACTTC
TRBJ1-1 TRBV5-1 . CASSLEPGLNTEAFF TGCGCCAGCAGCTTGGAACCGGGTTTGAACACTGAAGCTTTCTTT
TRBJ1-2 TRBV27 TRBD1 CASSLDGTGGWDGYGYTF TGTGCCAGCAGTTTAGACGGGACAGGGGGCTGGGATGGCTATGGCTACACCTTC
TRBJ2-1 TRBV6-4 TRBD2 CASSPLAGADNEQFF TGTGCCAGCAGTCCACTAGCGGGGGCCGACAATGAGCAGTTCTTC
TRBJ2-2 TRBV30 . CAWNWGAKGGGELFF TGTGCCTGGAACTGGGGAGCCAAGGGCGGGGGGGAGCTGTTTTTT
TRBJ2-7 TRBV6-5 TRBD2 CATRIILAGSYEQYF TGTGCCACCCGAATTATACTAGCGGGGTCCTACGAGCAGTACTTC
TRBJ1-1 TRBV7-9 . CASSSAGAPGNTEAFF TGTGCCAGCAGCTCAGCAGGGGCCCCCGGGAACACTGAAGCTTTCTTT
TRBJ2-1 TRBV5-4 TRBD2 CASSSKPGLAGFRAYNEQFF TGTGCCAGCAGCTCCAAACCGGGACTAGCGGGATTCAGGGCCTACAATGAGCAGTTCTTC
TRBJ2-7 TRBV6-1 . CASSPRPSYEQYF TGTGCCAGCAGTCCGCGGCCTAGCTACGAGCAGTACTTC
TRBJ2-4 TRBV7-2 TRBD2 CASSLKSGGAGNIQYF TGTGCCAGCAGCTTAAAAAGCGGGGGGGCCGGAAACATTCAGTACTTC
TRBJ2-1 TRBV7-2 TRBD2 CASSFTSGAGNEQFF TGTGCCAGCAGCTTCACTAGCGGGGCGGGCAATGAGCAGTTCTTC
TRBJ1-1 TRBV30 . CASLRGPNTEAFF TGTGCCAGCCTAAGGGGCCCGAACACTGAAGCTTTCTTT
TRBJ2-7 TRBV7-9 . CASSLGGFREQYF TGTGCCAGCAGCTTAGGGGGCTTTAGGGAGCAGTACTTC
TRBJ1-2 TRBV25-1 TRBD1 CASSESQGAHYGYTF TGTGCCAGCAGTGAATCGCAGGGGGCCCACTATGGCTACACCTTC
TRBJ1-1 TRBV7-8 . CASSIPRGQAFF TGCGCCAGCAGCATACCAAGGGGTCAAGCTTTCTTT
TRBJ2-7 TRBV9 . CASSPVSFTSYEQYF TGTGCCAGCAGCCCAGTTTCGTTCACCTCCTACGAGCAGTACTTC
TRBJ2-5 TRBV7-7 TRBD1 CASSCRDSLWEQYF TGTGCTAGCAGCTGTCGGGACAGCCTTTGGGAGCAGTACTTC
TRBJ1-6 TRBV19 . CASSPIHESSYNSPLHF TGTGCCAGTAGTCCAATCCACGAGAGCTCCTATAATTCACCCCTCCACTTT
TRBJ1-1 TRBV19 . CASSTSVNTEAFF TGTGCCAGTAGTACCTCGGTGAACACTGAAGCTTTCTTT
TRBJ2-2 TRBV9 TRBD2 CASSPRLAGGIGELFF TGTGCCAGCAGCCCTCGACTAGCGGGGGGGATCGGGGAGCTGTTTTTT
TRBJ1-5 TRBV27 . CASSLHSLEGNQPQHF TGTGCCAGCAGTTTACACTCTCTGGAGGGGAATCAGCCCCAGCATTTT
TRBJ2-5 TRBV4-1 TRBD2 CASSHSGGAETQYF TGCGCCAGCAGCCATAGCGGGGGGGCAGAGACCCAGTACTTC
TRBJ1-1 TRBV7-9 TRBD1 CASSSHRQGITEAFF TGTGCCAGCAGCTCCCATCGACAGGGTATCACTGAAGCTTTCTTT
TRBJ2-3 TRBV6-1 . CASSEYSGRRTDTQYF TGTGCCAGCAGTGAATATAGTGGCAGGCGCACAGATACGCAGTATTTT
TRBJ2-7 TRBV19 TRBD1 CASSDRTGAGEQYF TGTGCCAGTAGTGACCGGACAGGGGCCGGCGAGCAGTACTTC
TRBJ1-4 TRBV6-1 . CASSGGPWLGEKLFF TGTGCCTCCTCCGGGGGGCCATGGTTAGGTGAAAAACTGTTTTTT
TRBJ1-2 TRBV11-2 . CASSSNLNYGYTF TGTGCCAGCAGCTCTAACCTTAACTATGGCTACACCTTC
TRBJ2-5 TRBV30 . CAWSGRGQETQYF TGTGCCTGGAGTGGGAGGGGACAAGAGACCCAGTACTTC
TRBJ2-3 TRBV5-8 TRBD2 CASSPIAGTDTQYF TGTGCCAGCAGCCCTATAGCGGGGACAGATACGCAGTATTTT
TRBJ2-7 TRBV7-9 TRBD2 CASSPRTSMGYEQYF TGTGCCAGCAGCCCTAGGACTAGCATGGGTTACGAGCAGTACTTC
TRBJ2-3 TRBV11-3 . CASSLDHITDTQYF TGTGCCAGCAGCTTAGATCACATCACAGATACGCAGTATTTT
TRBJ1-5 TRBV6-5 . CASSYVAFGQPQHF TGTGCCAGCAGTTACGTCGCTTTCGGGCAGCCCCAGCATTTT
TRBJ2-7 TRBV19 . CASSWGGYEQYF TGTGCCAGTAGTTGGGGCGGCTACGAGCAGTACTTC
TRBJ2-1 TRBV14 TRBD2 CASSPGLAAWDEQFF TGTGCCAGCAGTCCGGGACTAGCGGCCTGGGATGAGCAGTTCTTC
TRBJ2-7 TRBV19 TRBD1 CASSIPRGPSYEQYF TGTGCCAGTAGTATCCCCAGGGGGCCTTCCTACGAGCAGTACTTC
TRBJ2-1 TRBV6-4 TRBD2 CASSDSTGAGGRGSYNEQFF TGTGCCAGCAGTGACTCGACAGGAGCGGGGGGCCGGGGCTCCTACAATGAGCAGTTCTTC
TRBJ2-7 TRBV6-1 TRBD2 CASTGGVQYEQYF TGTGCCAGCACGGGAGGGGTTCAGTACGAGCAGTACTTC
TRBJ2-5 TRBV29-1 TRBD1 CSVDFRQGDGETQYF TGCAGCGTTGACTTCCGACAGGGAGACGGAGAGACCCAGTACTTC
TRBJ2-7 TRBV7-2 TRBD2 CASTVTSGGYEQYF TGTGCCAGCACTGTGACTAGCGGGGGTTACGAGCAGTACTTC
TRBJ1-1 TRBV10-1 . CASRGGVELTEAFF TGCGCCAGCAGGGGGGGGGTTGAACTCACTGAAGCTTTCTTT
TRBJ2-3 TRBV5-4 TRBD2 CASSQGLVVKDTQYF TGTGCCAGCAGCCAGGGACTAGTCGTTAAAGATACGCAGTATTTT
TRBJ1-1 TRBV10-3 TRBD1 CAIRKGQLNTEAFF TGTGCCATCAGGAAGGGACAGCTGAACACTGAAGCTTTCTTT
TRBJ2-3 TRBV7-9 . CASSLAADIGGRLDTQYF TGTGCCAGCAGCTTAGCCGCAGATATAGGGGGACGCTTAGATACGCAGTATTTT
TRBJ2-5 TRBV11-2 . CASSLASQETQYF TGTGCCAGCAGCTTAGCTAGCCAAGAGACCCAGTACTTC
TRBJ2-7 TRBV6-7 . CASFDRRHSYEQYF TGTGCCAGCTTCGACAGGCGGCACTCCTACGAGCAGTACTTC
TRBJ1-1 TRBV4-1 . CASSQVWGRSTEAFF TGCGCCAGCAGCCAAGTGTGGGGGAGGTCGACTGAAGCTTTCTTT
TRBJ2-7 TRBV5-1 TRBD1 CASSLGGQGSYEQYF TGCGCCAGCAGCTTGGGGGGACAGGGTTCCTACGAGCAGTACTTC
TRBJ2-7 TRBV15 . CATSGKGPGAPYEQYF TGTGCCACCAGCGGTAAGGGTCCAGGGGCGCCCTACGAGCAGTACTTC
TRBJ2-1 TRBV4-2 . CASSSAEREQFF TGTGCCAGCAGCTCCGCCGAGAGGGAGCAGTTCTTC
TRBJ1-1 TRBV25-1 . CASSESGTEAFF TGTGCCAGCAGTGAATCAGGCACTGAAGCTTTCTTT
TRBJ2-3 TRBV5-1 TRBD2 CASSFSAGGTDTQYF TGCGCCAGCAGCTTTTCAGCGGGGGGCACAGATACGCAGTATTTT
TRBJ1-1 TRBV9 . CASSVETDTEAFF TGTGCCAGCAGCGTAGAAACAGACACTGAAGCTTTCTTT
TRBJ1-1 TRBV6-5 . CASSYQQSNTEAFF TGTGCCAGCAGTTATCAACAGTCGAACACTGAAGCTTTCTTT
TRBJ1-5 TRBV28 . CASRLSATLPWGEGNQPQHF TGTGCCAGCAGATTAAGCGCAACTTTACCATGGGGGGAAGGCAATCAGCCCCAGCATTTT
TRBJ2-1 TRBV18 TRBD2 CASSPNSGLAAYNEQFF TGTGCCAGCTCACCCAACAGCGGACTAGCGGCTTACAATGAGCAGTTCTTC
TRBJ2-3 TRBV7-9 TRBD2 CASSGTSGATDTQYF TGTGCCAGCAGTGGGACTAGCGGGGCAACAGATACGCAGTATTTT